Following are 5 T cell receptor beta chains from one sample sequenced in a study of blood T cell repertoires in COVID-19. TCRdb's table, derived via immunoSEQ multiplex PCR, lists solely in-frame clones and lacks some. The sample includes about 56,000 clones, roughly 72% of them seen just once. The specimen was peripheral blood. Source of these receptors: a woman in her 70s with COVID-19, enrolled during active disease.

V gene TRBV6-2 or TRBV6-3 combines with J gene TRBJ1-5, with D maybe TRBD1 (5 bases). The V end lost 2 bases, the J end lost 5 bases, and 10 bases lay between the germline ends. This CDR3 is 14 amino acids long. Germline loops: CDR1 MNHEY, CDR2 SVGEGT. CDR3 sequence (DNA): TGTGCCAGCAGTTACGTGGGGGGGGATCAGCCCCAGCATTTT. Amino acid sequence: CASSYVGGDQPQHF.

The chain joins TRBV12-3 or TRBV12-4 to TRBJ1-5; D gene unclear. The CDR3 sequence is 13 residues long. V was pared by 3 bases and J by 2 bases, with 5 bases between. CDR3 sequence: CASSFSGNQPQHF. The CDR3 region has the DNA TGTGCCAGCAGTTTCTCAGGCAATCAGCCCCAGCATTTT.

This clone showed up just a few times. This rearrangement joins TRBV5-5 to TRBJ2-7; D call uncertain. From germline, CDR1 is SGHKS and CDR2 YYEKEE (reference sequence). Trimming left V 2 bases short and J 0 bases short, with 6 bases between. The CDR3 covers 13 residues. CDR3 DNA sequence: TGTGCCAGCAGCTTCGGTTACTCCTACGAGCAGTACTTC. It encodes CASSFGYSYEQYF.

The chain joins TRBV19 to TRBJ2-6; TRBD1 matches 8 bases. Germline V gene lookup returns CDR1 LNHDA and CDR2 SQIVND (reference sequence). This CDR3 has 18 amino acids. V was pared by 1 base and J by 4 bases, with 9 bases of the junction left unmatched. CDR3 nucleotides: TGTGCCAGTAGTATAGGATGGCAGGGGGCGCAAGGGGCCAACGTCCTGACTTTC. Protein: CASSIGWQGAQGANVLTF.

Only a few counts were recorded for this clone. CDR3 sequence: CASSPVSTDTQYF. The CDR3 nucleotides read TGTGCCAGCAGCCCCGTGAGCACAGATACGCAGTATTTT. The gene calls are TRBV7-9 and TRBJ2-3, with unresolved D. Looked up from germline, CDR1 is SEHNR and CDR2 is FQNEAQ (reference sequence). Trimming stripped 5 bases from V and 0 bases from J, with 6 bases between. The CDR3 sequence is 13 residues long. The full variable domain, rest sourced from reference TRBV7-9 and TRBJ2-3, is DTGVSQNPRHKITKRGQNVTFRCDPISEHNRLYWYRQTLGQGPEFLTYFQNEAQLEKSRLLSDRFSAERPKGSFSTLEIQRTEQGDSAMYLCASSPVSTDTQYFGPGTRLTVL.